The clone carrying this TCR beta chain has only a few counts. Its cognate antigen is unknown. Sample-barcoded 5' priming and a J-beta primer mix drove a second PCR of about 7 to 12 cycles. Every sample gave at least 2.5 million paired-end reads containing CDR3. TCRdb fed the 5' RACE reads into MiXCR, producing one record per CDR3 protein. The data show hundreds of thousands of distinct CDR3 sequences, less than 25% seen once. This CDR3 comprises 15 residues. V was clipped by 0 bases and J by 4 bases; unmatched bases: 3. CDR1 is LGHNA and CDR2 is YSLEER in the germline V gene. The record originates from a study of blood T cells in healthy people across ages. Study-level results: Investigators viewed diversity estimates from one million T cells as underestimates, the study reported.

In addition, the sample was reused for a study of T cells of mothers and their children.

The sequence derives from a boy aged 5-17 years in good health. The J gene is TRBJ2-1, the V gene TRBV4-3; TRBD2 matches at 7 bases. Sequenced: blood. CDR3 DNA sequence: TGCGCCAGCAGCCAAGACCGGGGGGTTTACAATGAGCAGTTCTTC. Amino acids: CASSQDRGVYNEQFF.